Listed below are T cell receptor beta chains from one sample, sequenced in a study of blood T cell repertoires in COVID-19. TCRdb's table, derived via immunoSEQ multiplex PCR, lists solely in-frame clones and lacks some. The sample carries roughly 53,000 clones, roughly 80% recorded once. Specimen: peripheral blood. The receptors were sampled from a man aged 70-80 years with active COVID-19. CDR3s include the opening cysteine and the closing phenylalanine or tryptophan. D genes are given only for firm matches. Some rows have no size entry. The others give once, few or many, or a class for an expanded clone.

j_gene | d_gene | v_gene | abundance | CDR3nt | CDR3aa
TRBJ1-6 | - | TRBV10-2 | - | TGCGCCAGCAGGAGCGGCCCCGATAATTCACCCCTCCACTTT | CASRSGPDNSPLHF
TRBJ2-3 | - | TRBV27 | few | TGTGCCAGCAGTTTATCCATGGATACGCAGTATTTT | CASSLSMDTQYF
TRBJ1-5 | TRBD1 | TRBV9 | few | TGTGCCAGCAGCGGAGGGACAGGAGATCAGCCCCAGCATTTT | CASSGGTGDQPQHF
TRBJ2-7 | - | TRBV11-2 | - | TGTGCCAGCAGCTATTGGACATCTTTACCCTACGAGCAGTACTTC | CASSYWTSLPYEQYF
TRBJ2-1 | - | TRBV19 | few | TGTGCCAGTCACGTGGGGGCTTCAAGCTACAATGAGCAGTTCTTC | CASHVGASSYNEQFF
TRBJ2-1 | - | TRBV7-9 | once | TGTGCCAGCAGCCAACAAGGGGGTGAGCAGTTCTTC | CASSQQGGEQFF
TRBJ1-1 | TRBD1 | TRBV5-1 | - | TGCGCCAGCAGCTCACAGGGGGCAGGGACTGAAGCTTTCTTT | CASSSQGAGTEAFF
TRBJ2-5 | - | TRBV27 | - | TGTGCCAGCAGTTCAGCGGAAGAGACCCAGTACTTC | CASSSAEETQYF
TRBJ2-7 | TRBD2 | TRBV7-9 | once | TGTGCCAGCAGTGAGTACGTGGGGGGGATTGACGAGCAGTACTTC | CASSEYVGGIDEQYF
TRBJ2-3 | TRBD1 | TRBV7-2 | few | TGTGCCAGCAGCTCACAGGGGGCGGGAGATACGCAGTATTTT | CASSSQGAGDTQYF
TRBJ2-7 | TRBD1 | TRBV30 | - | TGTGCCTGGAGTCTCCGACAGGGGGAGCAGTACTTC | CAWSLRQGEQYF
TRBJ2-7 | TRBD2 | TRBV24-1 | - | TGTGCCACCACCAGGGGACTAGCGGGAAACTACGAGCAGTACTTC | CATTRGLAGNYEQYF
TRBJ1-2 | TRBD1 | TRBV19 | - | TGTGCCAGTAGTAGGGGACAGGGCGGATATGGCTACACCTTC | CASSRGQGGYGYTF
TRBJ2-7 | - | TRBV6-5 | few | TGTGCCAGCATGGGGGCAGGTTACGAGCAGTACTTC | CASMGAGYEQYF
TRBJ2-1 | - | TRBV7-2 | - | TGTGCCAGCAGTTTTACTAGAGATAATGAGCAGTTCTTC | CASSFTRDNEQFF
TRBJ1-1 | - | TRBV4-1 | - | TGCGCCAGCAGCCAAGGGGTCGGGGGGTTCACTGAAGCTTTCTTT | CASSQGVGGFTEAFF
TRBJ2-2 | - | TRBV5-1 | - | TGCGCCAGCAGCCATCCGGTCTCGAACGGGGAGCTGTTTTTT | CASSHPVSNGELFF
TRBJ1-1 | - | TRBV19 | once | TGTGCCAGTAGTCCAGGGTGGAACACTGAAGCTTTCTTT | CASSPGWNTEAFF
TRBJ2-1 | - | TRBV11-2 | - | TGTGCCAGCAGCTTAGCTGGTCTAGCGGAGCAGTTCTTC | CASSLAGLAEQFF
TRBJ1-2 | - | TRBV27 | - | TGTGCCAGCCGGGGAAGTTCGGGCTATGGCTACACCTTC | CASRGSSGYGYTF
TRBJ2-7 | TRBD2 | TRBV11-2 | - | TGTGCCAGCGGAAGGACTAGCCTTACCTACGAGCAGTACTTC | CASGRTSLTYEQYF
TRBJ2-3 | TRBD2 | TRBV14 | - | TGTGCCAGCAGCCAAGATGGGGCGGGAGGGCCCGCCGATACGCAGTATTTT | CASSQDGAGGPADTQYF
TRBJ2-5 | - | TRBV4-2 | few | TGTGCCAGCAGCCAAGATCTGGAACAGGGTCAGACCCAGTACTTC | CASSQDLEQGQTQYF
TRBJ2-5 | TRBD1 | TRBV7-9 | - | TGTGCCAGCAGCCAGACTGGACAGGACCACCCGACCCAGTACTTC | CASSQTGQDHPTQYF
TRBJ1-5 | TRBD1 | TRBV10-2 | - | TGCGCCAGCAGCGCCGGGACAGGCAATCAGCCCCAGCATTTT | CASSAGTGNQPQHF
TRBJ1-2 | TRBD1 | TRBV7-2 | - | TGTGCCAGCAGCTTATTCCGGGACAGGGACCATGGCTACACCTTC | CASSLFRDRDHGYTF
TRBJ2-7 | TRBD2 | TRBV4-2 | - | TGTGCCAGCAGCCAGGCCATTGGGACTAGTCGGTACGAGCAGTACTTC | CASSQAIGTSRYEQYF
TRBJ2-5 | - | TRBV7-2 | once | TGTGCCAGCAGCTTAGACTGGGAGGAGACCCAGTACTTC | CASSLDWEETQYF
TRBJ2-7 | - | TRBV29-1 | - | TGCAGCGTTACGAGGAATTACGAGCAGTACTTC | CSVTRNYEQYF
TRBJ2-2 | TRBD1 | TRBV11-3 | few | TGTGCCAGCAGCCCCGGGACAGGGAACACCGGGGAGCTGTTTTTT | CASSPGTGNTGELFF
TRBJ2-1 | TRBD2 | TRBV4-1 | - | TGCGCCAGCAGCCCGGCTTCTAGCGGGAGGGGGTCCTACAATGAGCAGTTCTTC | CASSPASSGRGSYNEQFF
TRBJ2-5 | - | TRBV5-1 | few | TGCGCCAGCAGCCCACTGACTTCCCAAGAGACCCAGTACTTC | CASSPLTSQETQYF
TRBJ2-3 | TRBD2 | TRBV7-9 | few | TGTGCCAGCAGCCCGACCCCCGGGACTAGCGGGAGTAGTAATACGCAGTATTTT | CASSPTPGTSGSSNTQYF
TRBJ2-1 | TRBD2 | TRBV7-2 | - | TGTGCCAGCAGCTTAACGGGACTAGCCCTAGTAGAGCAGTTCTTC | CASSLTGLALVEQFF
TRBJ2-7 | TRBD2 | TRBV11-2 | once | TGTGCCAGCAGCTTAAGGTCTAGCGGCTACTACGAGCAGTACTTC | CASSLRSSGYYEQYF
TRBJ1-2 | - | TRBV19 | - | TGTGCCAGTACCGAAAGGGAGAATACTTATGGCTACACCTTC | CASTERENTYGYTF
TRBJ2-7 | TRBD2 | TRBV5-4 | once | TGTGCCAGCAGCTTGGGAGGGACTAGCGGATACTACGAGCAGTACTTC | CASSLGGTSGYYEQYF
TRBJ2-5 | TRBD2 | TRBV24-1 | - | TGTGCCACCAATTTGGGACTAGCCGACAAAGAGACCCAGTACTTC | CATNLGLADKETQYF
TRBJ2-1 | TRBD2 | TRBV4-2 | - | TGTGCCAGCAGCCAAGAACAAGCGGGAGGGTCCTACAATGAGCAGTTCTTC | CASSQEQAGGSYNEQFF
TRBJ2-5 | TRBD2 | TRBV7-6 | - | TGTGCCAGCAGCCGCTGGACTAGCGGGACTCCCGAGACCCAGTACTTC | CASSRWTSGTPETQYF
TRBJ2-7 | TRBD1 | TRBV27 | - | TGTGCCAGCAGCAGGGGGCGAGGCGAGCAGTACTTC | CASSRGRGEQYF
TRBJ2-4 | - | TRBV9 | - | TGTGCCAGCAGCGGCAGGGAATCCAAAAACATTCAGTACTTC | CASSGRESKNIQYF
TRBJ2-7 | - | TRBV7-2 | once | TGTGCCAGCTTTGGGCAGGGCTACGAGCAGTACTTC | CASFGQGYEQYF
TRBJ2-7 | - | TRBV18 | once | TGTGCCAGCTCACCACCGACTGGATTTTACGAGCAGTACTTC | CASSPPTGFYEQYF
TRBJ1-4 | TRBD1 | TRBV5-4 | few | TGTGCCAGCAGCCGGTCTACAGGGGGTAATGAAAAACTGTTTTTT | CASSRSTGGNEKLFF
TRBJ2-4 | TRBD2 | TRBV7-9 | few | TGTGCCAGCAGCTTAGGGCTCTTTACGGGAGGGTTGTCCAAAAACATTCAGTACTTC | CASSLGLFTGGLSKNIQYF
TRBJ2-3 | - | TRBV7-3 | - | TGTGCCAGCAACTCCCGGGTTTCAGATACGCAGTATTTT | CASNSRVSDTQYF
TRBJ2-2 | - | TRBV30 | - | TGTGCCTGGAGTTCCTTCCGAACCGGGAGAGACACCGGGGAGCTGTTTTTT | CAWSSFRTGRDTGELFF
TRBJ2-1 | - | TRBV27 | - | TGTGCCAGCAGTTTTGGAGGGGGCGCCTACAATGAGCAGTTCTTC | CASSFGGGAYNEQFF